This is a list of T cell receptor beta chains from one sample in a study of blood T cells in healthy people across ages. One entry per CDR3 protein results from TCRdb running MiXCR on the 5' RACE reads. The sample has about 580,000 distinct CDR3 sequences; 40% to 50% are singletons. What was sequenced was blood. The receptors originated from an older man in good health. Each CDR3 is given with its conserved first and last residue. Each record gives: clone size, CDR3 length, J gene, V gene, D gene, CDR3 protein, CDR3 DNA. A D gene is named only where the DNA matches it firmly. Clone size is shown for a subset of rows, as once, few, many or a class of expanded clone.

>many|15|TRBJ2-7|TRBV20-1|TRBD1
CSAREDRGSGYEQYF
TGCAGTGCTAGAGAAGACAGGGGGTCGGGTTACGAGCAGTACTTC
>.|14|TRBJ1-1|TRBV20-1|.
CSATPGRMNTGAFF
TGCAGTGCTACTCCGGGGAGAATGAACACTGGAGCTTTCTTT
>.|18|TRBJ2-6|TRBV19|TRBD2
CASSLGLAGVSGANVLTF
TGTGCCAGTTCCTTGGGACTAGCGGGAGTCTCTGGGGCCAACGTCCTGACTTTC
>once|15|TRBJ2-7|TRBV9|TRBD2
CASSVGVAGNNEQYF
TGTGCCAGCAGCGTAGGGGTAGCGGGCAACAATGAGCAGTACTTC
>.|15|TRBJ2-1|TRBV7-2|TRBD2
CASSLSGLENNEQFF
TGTGCCAGCAGCCTATCGGGACTAGAGAACAATGAGCAGTTCTTC
>.|14|TRBJ2-5|TRBV7-2|.
CASLPRVLQETQYF
TGTGCCAGCCTCCCCAGGGTCCTCCAAGAGACCCAGTACTTC
>once|12|TRBJ2-4|TRBV6-2/TRBV6-3|.
CATALAKNIQYF
TGTGCCACGGCTTTAGCCAAAAACATTCAGTACTTC
>.|15|TRBJ1-6|TRBV25-1|TRBD1
CASSQGVAYNSPLHF
TGTGCCAGCAGTCAGGGGGTAGCCTATAATTCACCCCTCCACTTT
>.|17|TRBJ2-3|TRBV5-1|.
CASSLGLGQPSTDTQYF
TGCGCCAGCAGCTTGGGGCTTGGGCAGCCTAGCACAGATACGCAGTATTTT
>few|14|TRBJ2-1|TRBV20-1|.
CSASRLEGMDEQFF
TGCAGTGCTAGTCGTCTTGAGGGGATGGATGAGCAGTTCTTC
>.|16|TRBJ1-1|TRBV7-9|.
CASSLERGGASTEAFF
TGTGCCAGCAGCTTAGAAAGGGGGGGGGCGAGCACTGAAGCTTTCTTT
>.|14|TRBJ2-7|TRBV20-1|TRBD1
CSARGTGEAYEQYF
TGCAGTGCTAGAGGGACAGGGGAGGCCTACGAGCAGTACTTC
>few|12|TRBJ2-7|TRBV29-1|TRBD2
CSVVSGTYEQYF
TGCAGCGTTGTCAGCGGGACCTACGAGCAGTACTTC
>.|14|TRBJ2-3|TRBV10-3|TRBD2
CAISEGLGTDTQYF
TGTGCCATCAGTGAGGGACTAGGCACAGATACGCAGTATTTT
>.|15|TRBJ2-5|TRBV5-1|.
CASSLAFQVQETQYF
TGCGCCAGCAGCTTGGCATTTCAGGTCCAAGAGACCCAGTACTTC
>.|16|TRBJ2-7|TRBV4-2|.
CASSQASDSSSYEQYF
TGTGCCAGCAGCCAAGCTAGCGACTCAAGCTCCTACGAGCAGTACTTC
>few|15|TRBJ1-2|TRBV5-1|TRBD1
CASSLNIGRGYGYTF
TGCGCCAGCAGCTTGAATATTGGCAGGGGGTATGGCTACACCTTC
>.|12|TRBJ1-1|TRBV28|.
CALRRGNTEAFF
TGTGCCCTACGCAGGGGTAACACTGAAGCTTTCTTT
>many|18|TRBJ2-1|TRBV6-5|TRBD2
CASSYGGVSGGPYNEQFF
TGTGCCAGCAGTTACGGGGGGGTTAGCGGAGGACCCTACAATGAGCAGTTCTTC
>.|12|TRBJ2-1|TRBV6-1|TRBD2
CASATSLNEQFF
TGTGCCAGCGCGACTAGCTTGAATGAGCAGTTCTTC
>once|14|TRBJ2-1|TRBV18|.
CASSPRPYGNEQFF
TGTGCCAGCTCACCCCGCCCCTATGGCAATGAGCAGTTCTTC
>.|13|TRBJ1-2|TRBV12-3/TRBV12-4|.
CASSRGPENGYTF
TGTGCCAGCAGTCGCGGACCGGAAAATGGCTACACCTTC
>.|15|TRBJ1-5|TRBV20-1|.
CSARDRVALNQPQHF
TGCAGTGCTAGAGATAGGGTGGCGCTAAATCAGCCCCAGCATTTT
>few|17|TRBJ2-1|TRBV5-1|TRBD2
CASSLGASGGARTEQFF
TGCGCCAGCAGCTTGGGCGCTAGCGGGGGGGCCCGCACGGAGCAGTTCTTC
>.|13|TRBJ2-7|TRBV6-2/TRBV6-3|.
CASMTGSPYEQYF
TGTGCCAGCATGACGGGGTCCCCCTACGAGCAGTACTTC
>.|13|TRBJ2-7|TRBV20-1|TRBD1
CSARRGQAYEQYF
TGCAGTGCCCGCCGCGGACAGGCCTACGAGCAGTACTTC
>.|14|TRBJ2-1|TRBV20-1|TRBD2
CSARIAGTYNEQFF
TGCAGTGCGAGAATAGCGGGAACCTACAATGAGCAGTTCTTC
>.|13|TRBJ1-4|TRBV28|.
CASSLGGVEKLFF
TGTGCCAGCAGTTTAGGAGGGGTAGAAAAACTGTTTTTT
>.|15|TRBJ2-3|TRBV6-2/TRBV6-3|TRBD1
CASSPWTGVRDTQYF
TGTGCCAGCAGTCCTTGGACAGGGGTGAGAGATACGCAGTATTTT
>.|15|TRBJ2-1|TRBV2|.
CASSEREGAYNEQFF
TGTGCCAGCAGTGAAAGGGAAGGGGCCTACAATGAGCAGTTCTTC
>.|16|TRBJ2-3|TRBV11-2|.
CASSLLQGGITDTQYF
TGTGCCAGCAGCTTACTTCAAGGGGGGATCACAGATACGCAGTATTTT
>.|17|TRBJ2-1|TRBV6-1|.
CASSETTGAYPYNEQFF
TGTGCCAGCAGTGAAACAACGGGGGCATACCCCTACAATGAGCAGTTCTTC
>.|14|TRBJ2-1|TRBV7-3|TRBD2
CASSLSGGAYEQFF
TGTGCCAGCAGCCTTAGCGGGGGGGCCTATGAGCAGTTCTTC
>.|17|TRBJ2-7|TRBV28|TRBD2
CASSPTSGGVRIDEQYF
TGTGCCAGCAGCCCAACTAGCGGAGGGGTTCGAATCGACGAGCAGTACTTC
>.|14|TRBJ1-2|TRBV7-2|.
CASSLGSDFYGYTF
TGTGCCAGCAGCTTAGGGTCGGATTTTTATGGCTACACCTTC
>few|14|TRBJ2-2|TRBV7-2|.
CASSFLRVGGELFF
TGTGCCAGCAGCTTTCTTAGGGTCGGCGGGGAGCTGTTTTTT
>few|13|TRBJ2-7|TRBV7-2|.
CASSLVAFYGQYF
TGTGCCAGCAGCTTAGTGGCTTTCTACGGGCAGTACTTC
>few|13|TRBJ1-1|TRBV9|.
CASSVEGWTEAFF
TGTGCCAGCAGCGTAGAGGGGTGGACTGAAGCTTTCTTT
>.|17|TRBJ2-7|TRBV7-2|.
CASSLVGIGMDPYEQYF
TGTGCCAGCAGCTTAGTCGGTATAGGTATGGACCCCTACGAGCAGTACTTC
>.|14|TRBJ2-3|TRBV9|TRBD1
CASNRDRAADTQYF
TGTGCCAGCAACCGGGACAGGGCCGCAGATACGCAGTATTTT
>.|14|TRBJ2-1|TRBV7-8|.
CASRGASEYNEQFF
TGTGCCAGCAGAGGGGCTAGCGAGTACAATGAGCAGTTCTTC
>.|15|TRBJ2-3|TRBV28|.
CASSPPPGITDTQYF
TGTGCCAGCAGTCCCCCACCAGGAATCACAGATACGCAGTATTTT
>.|14|TRBJ2-5|TRBV5-5|.
CASSYTSAEETQYF
TGTGCCAGCAGCTACACTTCCGCTGAAGAGACCCAGTACTTC
>few|13|TRBJ1-1|TRBV4-2|.
CASSQDRSAEAFF
TGTGCCAGCAGCCAAGATCGGAGTGCTGAAGCTTTCTTT
>.|15|TRBJ2-7|TRBV6-2/TRBV6-3|.
CASRDRQVISYEQYF
TGTGCCAGCAGAGATCGACAGGTGATCTCCTATGAGCAGTACTTC
>many|18|TRBJ2-6|TRBV6-1|TRBD2
CASSPIAGASSGANVLTF
TGTGCCAGCAGTCCTATAGCGGGGGCGAGCTCTGGGGCCAACGTCCTGACTTTC
>once|15|TRBJ1-2|TRBV6-1|TRBD1
CASSERGQGNAGYTF
TGTGCCAGCAGTGAAAGAGGACAGGGAAACGCTGGCTACACCTTC
>.|18|TRBJ2-6|TRBV27|TRBD1
CASSLGSGQVSGANVLTF
TGTGCCAGCAGTTTAGGGTCGGGACAGGTCTCTGGGGCCAACGTCCTGACTTTC